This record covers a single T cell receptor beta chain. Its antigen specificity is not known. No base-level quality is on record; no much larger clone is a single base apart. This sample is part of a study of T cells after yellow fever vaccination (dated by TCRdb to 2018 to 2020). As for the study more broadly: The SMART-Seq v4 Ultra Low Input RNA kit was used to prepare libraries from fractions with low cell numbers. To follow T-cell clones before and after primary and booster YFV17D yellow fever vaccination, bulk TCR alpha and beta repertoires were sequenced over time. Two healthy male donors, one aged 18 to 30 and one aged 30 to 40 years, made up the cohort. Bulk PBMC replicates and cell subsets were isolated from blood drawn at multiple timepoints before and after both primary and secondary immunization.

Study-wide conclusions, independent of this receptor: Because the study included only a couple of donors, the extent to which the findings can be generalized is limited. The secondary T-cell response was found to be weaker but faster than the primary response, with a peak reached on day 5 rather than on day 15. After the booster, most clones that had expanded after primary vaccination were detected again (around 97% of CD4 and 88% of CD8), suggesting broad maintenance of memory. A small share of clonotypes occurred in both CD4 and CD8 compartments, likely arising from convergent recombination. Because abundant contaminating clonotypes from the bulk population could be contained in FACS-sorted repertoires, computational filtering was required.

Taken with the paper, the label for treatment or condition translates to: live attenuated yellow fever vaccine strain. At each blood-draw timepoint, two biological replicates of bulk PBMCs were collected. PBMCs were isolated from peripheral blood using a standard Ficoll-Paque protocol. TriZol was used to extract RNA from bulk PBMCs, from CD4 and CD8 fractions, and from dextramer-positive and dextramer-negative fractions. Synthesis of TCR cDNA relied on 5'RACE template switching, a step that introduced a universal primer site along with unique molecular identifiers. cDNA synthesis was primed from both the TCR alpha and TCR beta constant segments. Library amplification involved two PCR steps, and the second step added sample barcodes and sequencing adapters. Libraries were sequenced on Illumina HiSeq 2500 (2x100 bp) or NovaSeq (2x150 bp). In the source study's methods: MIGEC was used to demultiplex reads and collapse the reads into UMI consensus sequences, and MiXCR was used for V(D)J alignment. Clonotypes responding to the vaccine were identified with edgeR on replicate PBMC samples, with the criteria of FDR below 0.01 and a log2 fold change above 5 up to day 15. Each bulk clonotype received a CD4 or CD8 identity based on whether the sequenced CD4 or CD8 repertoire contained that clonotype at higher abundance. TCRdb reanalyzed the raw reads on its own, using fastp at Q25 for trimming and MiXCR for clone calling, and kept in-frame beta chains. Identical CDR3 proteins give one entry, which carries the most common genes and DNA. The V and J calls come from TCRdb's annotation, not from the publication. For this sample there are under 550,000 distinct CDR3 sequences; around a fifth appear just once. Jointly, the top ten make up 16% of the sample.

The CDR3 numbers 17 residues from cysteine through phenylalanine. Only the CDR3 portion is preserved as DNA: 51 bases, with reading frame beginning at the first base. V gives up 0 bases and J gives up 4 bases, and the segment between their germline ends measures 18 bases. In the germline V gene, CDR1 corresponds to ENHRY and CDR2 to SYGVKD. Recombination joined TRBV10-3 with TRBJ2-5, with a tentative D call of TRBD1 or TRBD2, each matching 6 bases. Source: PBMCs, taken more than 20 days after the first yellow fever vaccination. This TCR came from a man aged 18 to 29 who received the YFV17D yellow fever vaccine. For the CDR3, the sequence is CAISESNAGGGGETQYF. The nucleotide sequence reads TGTGCCATCAGTGAGTCGAATGCCGGGGGCGGAGGAGAGACCCAGTACTTC.